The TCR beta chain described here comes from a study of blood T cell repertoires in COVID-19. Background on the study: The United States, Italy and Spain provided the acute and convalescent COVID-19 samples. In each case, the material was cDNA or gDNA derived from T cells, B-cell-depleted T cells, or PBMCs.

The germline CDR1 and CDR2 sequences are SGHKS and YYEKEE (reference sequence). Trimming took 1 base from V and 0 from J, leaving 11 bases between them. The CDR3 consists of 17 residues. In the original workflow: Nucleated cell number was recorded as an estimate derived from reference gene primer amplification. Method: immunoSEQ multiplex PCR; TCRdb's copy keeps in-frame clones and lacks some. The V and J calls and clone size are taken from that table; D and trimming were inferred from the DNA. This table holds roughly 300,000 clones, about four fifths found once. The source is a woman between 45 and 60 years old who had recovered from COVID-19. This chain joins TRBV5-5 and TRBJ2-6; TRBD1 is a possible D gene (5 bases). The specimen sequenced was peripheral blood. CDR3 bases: TGTGCCAGCAGCTTGCGACAGACAGTCTCTGGGGCCAACGTCCTGACTTTC. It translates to CASSLRQTVSGANVLTF.